This T cell receptor (beta chain) was obtained from a study of cytomegalovirus exposure and HLA in healthy donors. As for this clone: The antigen remains unidentified.

Whole-study findings and limits: In a later analysis, parvovirus B19, influenza, CMV and Epstein-Barr virus appeared linked to several top co-occurrence clusters. Researchers counted roughly 150 TCR beta chains as cytomegalovirus-associated.

Amplification used 60 Vbeta primers and 13 Jbeta primers. Only in-frame clones appear in the TCRdb table, and some are missing; sequencing was by immunoSEQ multiplex PCR. The sample shows about 93,000 clones, roughly 63% of them seen only once. The CDR3 is 10 amino acids. Germline assignment: CDR1 GTSNPN and CDR2 SVGIG (reference sequence). Trimming removed 7 bases from V and 6 bases from J, with 10 bases in between. V usage is TRBV30 and J usage is TRBJ2-7, with no clear D. Specimen: PBMCs. The TCR was taken from a boy aged 10-17 years in good health and CMV-seropositive. The CDR3 is CASEPGEQYF. The CDR3, as DNA: TGTGCCTCGGAGCCTGGCGAGCAGTACTTC.